Below are 14 T cell receptor beta chains sequenced from a single sample in a study of T cell responses to AZD1222 COVID-19 vaccine (dated by TCRdb to the early 2020s). What this sample's time point label stands for: baseline before first vaccination. Library preparation was by the immunoSEQ multiplex PCR assay. TCRdb took this table from immuneACCESS and kept in-frame rearrangements with V and J called. Such tables lack part of the clones; where checked against another copy, unresolved V genes explain under half of the gap, and the rest is unexplained. For this sample the table gives approximately 110,000 clones, of which around nine tenths were detected only once. The ten largest clonotypes hold about 4.8% of the sample. This specimen consisted of peripheral blood, obtained on day 0 of AZD1222 vaccination. The receptors were sampled from an adult in good health.

V and J are TRBV6-5 and TRBJ2-3, with D possibly TRBD2 on 5 matching bases. Germline-derived CDR1 and CDR2 are MNHEY and SVGAGI. V was shortened by 1 base and J by 3 bases, with 8 bases between the two germline ends. The CDR3 spans 14 residues. CDR3 loop: CASSYYQRTDTQYF. In DNA form, the CDR3 reads TGTGCCAGCAGTTACTACCAGCGGACAGATACGCAGTATTTT.

The V gene is TRBV27, the J gene TRBJ1-5; D gene uncertain. Germline assignment: CDR1 MNHEY and CDR2 SMNVEV (reference sequence). Trimming took off 3 bases at V and 1 base at J, with 10 bases between the two ends. The length of the CDR3 is 15 residues. CDR3 bases: TGTGCCAGCAGTTTGGGTGAGACAAGCAATCAGCCCCAGCATTTT. This encodes CASSLGETSNQPQHF.

This chain uses TRBV20-1 with TRBJ2-7; D ambiguous. Germline CDR1 and CDR2: DFQATT and SNEGSKA (reference sequence). V lost 4 bases and J 2 bases, leaving 6 bases between the germline ends. This CDR3 spans 11 amino acids. In DNA form, the CDR3 reads TGCAGTGCTAAGGGAACCTACGAGCAGTACTTC. Encoded protein: CSAKGTYEQYF.

The J gene is TRBJ2-7, the V gene TRBV4-1; the match to TRBD1 covers 8 bases. Unmatched junction bases numbered 4, after V lost 0 bases and J lost 3 bases. The germline gives CDR1 MGHRA, CDR2 YSYEKL. The CDR3 runs to 15 residues. The CDR3, as DNA: TGCGCCAGCAGCCAAGATCGGACAGGGAGCTACGAGCAGTACTTC. As protein: CASSQDRTGSYEQYF.

The V call is TRBV5-1, the J call TRBJ1-1, with D possibly being TRBD1 (6 bases). The CDR3 sequence is 14 residues long. CDR1 is SGHRS and CDR2 is YFSETQ in the germline V gene. V was cut by 0 bases and J by 6 bases, with 12 bases left in between. For the CDR3, the DNA is TGCGCCAGCAGCTTGGGGACGGGGGCCGCTGAAGCTTTCTTT. Protein: CASSLGTGAAEAFF.

The chain joins TRBV6-5 to TRBJ2-5; D is unresolved. In germline, CDR1 is MNHEY, CDR2 SVGAGI. Trimming removed 0 bases from V and 5 bases from J, with 13 bases in between. CDR3 size: 15 residues. The DNA of the CDR3 is TGTGCCAGCAGTTACTCGTTTCCGGTCAAGGAGACCCAGTACTTC. It codes for CASSYSFPVKETQYF.

The chain employs TRBV10-1 and TRBJ1-1, with TRBD1 matching over 10 bases. Per the germline V gene, CDR1 is WNHNN and CDR2 is SYGVQD (reference sequence). CDR3 length: 19 amino acids. Trimming removed 7 bases from V and 1 base from J; junction bases left unmatched: 18. Written as DNA, the CDR3 is TGCGCCAGCATTCCCGGGACAGGGGTTAAGAATGACAGGAACACTGAAGCTTTCTTT. This encodes CASIPGTGVKNDRNTEAFF.

The chain couples TRBV5-1 to TRBJ1-6; D may be TRBD1 (5 bases). There are 16 residues in the CDR3. Germline assignment: CDR1 SGHRS and CDR2 YFSETQ. With 4 bases removed from V and 7 bases from J, the gap between germline ends came to 18 bases. The CDR3 DNA reads as TGCGCCAGCAGCCCGTCCCCGGGGGGGTCCAATTCACCCCTCCACTTT. This sequence encodes CASSPSPGGSNSPLHF.

The chain has TRBV12-3 or TRBV12-4 and TRBJ1-3, with D unclear. CDR3 size: 13 residues. Trimming removed 3 bases at V and 3 bases at J, with 6 bases between. The CDR3 DNA reads as TGTGCCAGCAGTTTCCTCGGTGGAAACACCATATATTTT. Translated, it gives CASSFLGGNTIYF.

The chain carries TRBV5-4 and TRBJ1-2, with D possibly matching TRBD1 (5 bases). Germline CDR1 SGHNT, CDR2 YYREEE (reference sequence). The V end was cut by 4 bases, the J end by 4 bases, with 14 bases between. CDR3 length: 14 residues. Here the CDR3 DNA reads TGTGCCAGCAGCGGCAGTGGGACGTCCTATGGCTACACCTTC. Translating gives CASSGSGTSYGYTF.

The chain recombines TRBV10-3 with TRBJ2-7; D possibly corresponds to TRBD2 (7 bases). The CDR3 covers 15 residues. Germline values: CDR1 ENHRY, CDR2 SYGVKD. The germline V and J ends were trimmed by 10 bases and 3 bases, with 22 bases remaining between them. CDR3 sequence: CATGQGGGIVYEQYF. In nucleotides, the CDR3 is TGTGCCACCGGTCAGGGAGGGGGAATAGTCTACGAGCAGTACTTC.

This clone occurred a few times. The rearrangement links TRBV21-1 to TRBJ2-7; the tabulated D call, TRBD2, remains unverified against the DNA. TRBV21-1 is described as a pseudogene. This CDR3 spans 15 amino acids. This CDR3 is CASSKEAVGSYEQYF. As DNA, the CDR3 is TGTGCCAGCAGCAAAGAAGCGGTAGGGAGCTACGAGCAGTACTTC.

The chain recombines TRBV19 with TRBJ2-2; TRBD1 agrees at 7 bases. CDR3 length: 15 residues. Germline V lookup: CDR1 LNHDA, CDR2 SQIVND (reference sequence). The V and J ends lost 10 bases and 0 bases, in that order; junction bases with no gene match: 8. The CDR3: CATRTGLSNTGELFF. The CDR3 coding sequence is TGTGCCACAAGGACAGGACTTTCGAACACCGGGGAGCTGTTTTTT.

This rearrangement joins TRBV5-5 to TRBJ1-5, with D possibly matching TRBD1 (5 bases). This CDR3 has 16 amino acids. The germline gives CDR1 SGHKS, CDR2 YYEKEE (reference sequence). V lost 4 bases, J lost 2 bases, and 16 bases lay in between. The CDR3 DNA reads TGTGCCAGCAGCCCGGCGGGGGGGTTCGGCAATCAGCCCCAGCATTTT. It codes for CASSPAGGFGNQPQHF. Combining the CDR3 with reference TRBV5-5 and TRBJ1-5 gives the whole variable domain DAGVTQSPTHLIKTRGQQVTLRCSPISGHKSVSWYQQVLGQGPQFIFQYYEKEERGRGNFPDRFSARQFPNYSSELNVNALLLGDSALYLCASSPAGGFGNQPQHFGDGTRLSIL.